This passage covers 10 T cell receptor beta chains from one sample sequenced in a study of cytomegalovirus exposure and HLA in healthy donors. Sequenced by immunoSEQ multiplex PCR; TCRdb stores in-frame clones only, minus some. The table includes 120,000 or so clones, 85% detected once. Sequenced sample: PBMCs. These TCRs come from a woman in her 30s in good health and CMV-seronegative.

The V gene is TRBV30, the J gene TRBJ2-5; D not certain. The CDR3 totals 10 residues. Germline CDR1 GTSNPN, CDR2 SVGIG (reference sequence). The V end was cut by 6 bases, the J end by 2 bases, with 4 bases between. For the CDR3, the DNA is TGTGCCTGCCAACAAGAGACCCAGTACTTC. Protein product: CACQQETQYF.

V is TRBV4-3 and J is TRBJ2-7, with TRBD2 as a possible D gene (7 bases). The CDR3 extends over 16 amino acids. Germline V gene data show CDR1 as LGHNA and CDR2 as YSLEER. V was cut by 1 base and J by 2 bases, with 15 bases left in between. In DNA, the CDR3 is TGCGCCAGCAGCCAAGCCAAGGGGGGGGCCACCTACGAGCAGTACTTC. This codes for CASSQAKGGATYEQYF.

This rearrangement joins TRBV9 to TRBJ2-5, with D perhaps TRBD1 (5 bases). The ends were cut back, 1 base at V and 4 bases at J, with 14 bases in the middle. CDR1 is SGDLS, CDR2 YYNGEE, per germline. The CDR3 length is 15 residues. CDR3 protein: CASSVSTGQRETQYF. The CDR3 DNA is TGTGCCAGCAGCGTAAGCACAGGCCAACGAGAGACCCAGTACTTC.

V and J are TRBV7-5 and TRBJ1-5; the table's D call TRBD1 went unverified against the DNA. TRBV7-5 is labeled a pseudogene. The CDR3 runs to 16 residues. CDR3 in amino acids: CARSSGTGNCNQPQHF. The CDR3 region has the DNA TGTGCCAGAAGCTCCGGGACAGGGAATTGCAATCAGCCCCAGCATTTT.

The rearrangement uses TRBV4-3 and TRBJ1-3, with TRBD1 matching 8 bases. Germline CDR1 and CDR2: LGHNA and YSLEER. The CDR3 totals 15 residues. Losses at the gene ends were 0 bases for V and 5 bases for J; bases not matched to a gene: 3. CDR3 nucleotide sequence: TGCGCCAGCAGCCAAGATTCAGGGGGCCGAAACACCATATATTTT. The encoded protein is CASSQDSGGRNTIYF.

The chain links TRBV7-2 to TRBJ2-2; D might be TRBD1 (5 bases). This CDR3 comprises 15 residues. Trimming cost V 1 base and J 7 bases, with 13 bases left between them. Germline CDR1 reads SGHTA; CDR2 reads FQGNSA. CDR3 in amino acids: CASSLVGRVSGELFF. In nucleotides, the CDR3 is TGTGCCAGCAGCTTAGTGGGCAGGGTGAGCGGGGAGCTGTTTTTT.

The genes are TRBV18 and TRBJ2-3; 7 bases line up with TRBD1. CDR1 is KGHSH and CDR2 is LQKENI in the germline V gene. CDR3 length: 16 residues. The V gene end was trimmed by 0 bases and the J gene end by 0 bases; junction bases not matched to a gene: 3. CDR3 amino acids: CASSPPGTASTDTQYF. The CDR3 nucleotides read TGTGCCAGCTCACCACCGGGGACAGCTAGCACAGATACGCAGTATTTT. The variable domain in full, with the rest retrieved from reference TRBV18 and TRBJ2-3, is NAGVMQNPRHLVRRRGQEARLRCSPMKGHSHVYWYRQLPEEGLKFMVYLQKENIIDESGMPKERFSAEFPKEGPSILRIQQVVRGDSAAYFCASSPPGTASTDTQYFGPGTRLTVL.

This clone was found once. The chain links TRBV29-1 to TRBJ2-5, with a possible D match to TRBD1 (7 bases). CDR1 SQVTM and CDR2 ANQGSEA come from the germline V gene. V was shortened by 3 bases and J by 7 bases, with 18 bases between the two germline ends. The CDR3 is 14 residues long. The CDR3 region is CSVEPEGAVGTQYF. The CDR3 DNA follows: TGCAGCGTTGAGCCGGAGGGGGCGGTCGGGACCCAGTACTTC. Full variable domain (missing parts from reference TRBV29-1 and TRBJ2-5): SAVISQKPSRDICQRGTSLTIQCQVDSQVTMMFWYRQQPGQSLTLIATANQGSEATYESGFVIDKFPISRPNLTFSTLTVSNMSPEDSSIYLCSVEPEGAVGTQYFGPGTRLLVL.

The chain has TRBV9 and TRBJ1-1; 8 bases are a match to TRBD1. V shed 4 bases and J 3 bases; nucleotides not matched to a gene: 11. CDR1 and CDR2 (germline): SGDLS, YYNGEE. CDR3 size: 16 residues. CDR3 coding DNA: TGTGCCAGCAGCCCCGTGGACAGGGTCGGTTACACTGAAGCTTTCTTT. Amino acids: CASSPVDRVGYTEAFF.

This chain connects TRBV30 to TRBJ1-1; 12 bases line up with TRBD1. CDR1 and CDR2 (germline): GTSNPN, SVGIG (reference sequence). The CDR3 sequence is 13 residues long. The trim removed 5 bases at V and 9 bases at J, leaving 7 bases unmatched. As DNA, the CDR3 is TGTGCCTGGGCGGGACAGGGGGCAGTCCAAGCTTTCTTT. As protein: CAWAGQGAVQAFF.